This passage covers 5 T cell receptor beta chains from one sample sequenced in a study of Graves' ophthalmopathy and Graves' hyperthyroidism. From RNA, the CDR3 regions of TCR beta chains were amplified and sequenced. First-round RT-PCR with HTBI primers preceded a second-round multiplex PCR. TCRdb reprocessed the multiplex PCR reads with MiXCR, giving one entry per CDR3 protein. The profile covers around 1.1 million distinct CDR3 sequences, with about 40% appearing a single time and approximately 10% taken by the ten largest. Sequencing was done on a sample of peripheral blood or thyroid tissue (not recorded which). The receptor source for this set is an adult man with Graves' hyperthyroidism.

The V and J genes are TRBV6-5 and TRBJ2-7; D remains ambiguous. The CDR3 loop spans 16 amino acids. Trimming took 5 bases from V and 2 from J, leaving 19 bases between them. Germline V gene lookup returns CDR1 MNHEY and CDR2 SVGAGI. DNA for the CDR3: TGTGCCAGCAGTCTAAGTCTTCCGTGGGTTGCCTACGAGCAGTACTTC. Its protein is CASSLSLPWVAYEQYF.

This clonotype was detected ten times or more. The chain uses TRBV9 and TRBJ2-3; possible D gene TRBD2, 7 bases. Trimming cost V 0 bases and J 4 bases, with 15 bases left between them. The CDR3 is made up of 16 amino acids. Per the germline V gene, CDR1 is SGDLS and CDR2 is YYNGEE. CDR3 in amino acids: CASSVEGGGSADTQYF. CDR3 nucleotides: TGTGCCAGCAGCGTAGAGGGGGGCGGGAGCGCAGATACGCAGTATTTT.

This clonotype was seen a handful of times. This rearrangement joins TRBV19 to TRBJ1-5, with D possibly matching TRBD1 (5 bases). Trimming took off 6 bases at V and 4 bases at J, with 19 bases between the two ends. The CDR3 has 16 residues. Germline V gene lookup returns CDR1 LNHDA and CDR2 SQIVND (reference sequence). Here the CDR3 DNA reads TGTGCCAGTAGCCGTCTCAAGGGTGGGGGAAATCAGCCCCAGCATTTT. Its protein is CASSRLKGGGNQPQHF.

This clonotype was recorded at least ten times. The gene calls are TRBV19 and TRBJ1-5; a weak D match, TRBD1 (5 bases). V gave up 2 bases and J gave up 0 bases, with 11 bases separating them. In germline, CDR1 is LNHDA, CDR2 SQIVND (reference sequence). CDR3 length: 16 residues. CDR3 coding DNA: TGTGCCAGTAGTATACCCGGGACTTATAGCAATCAGCCCCAGCATTTT. Its translation: CASSIPGTYSNQPQHF. The full variable domain, its missing parts supplied by reference TRBV19 and TRBJ1-5, is DGGITQSPKYLFRKEGQNVTLSCEQNLNHDAMYWYRQDPGQGLRLIYYSQIVNDFQKGDIAEGYSVSREKKESFPLTVTSAQKNPTAFYLCASSIPGTYSNQPQHFGDGTRLSIL.

The CDR3 sequence is CSARLHGRGHEQYF. The CDR3 DNA reads as TGCAGTGCTAGGCTCCACGGGAGAGGCCACGAGCAGTACTTC. V is TRBV20-1 and J is TRBJ2-7, with a tentative D call TRBD2 (6 bases). This CDR3 contains 14 residues. Germline V gene lookup returns CDR1 DFQATT and CDR2 SNEGSKA (reference sequence). Trimming removed 3 bases at V and 5 bases at J, with 17 bases between.